This TCR beta chain was sequenced for a study of spatial heterogeneity in lung cancer. Study-wide background: The mean occurrence of each unique TCR and UMI combination in raw reads exceeded eight.

Every TCR cDNA molecule bore a unique molecular identifier. TCRdb reprocessed the 5' RACE reads via MiXCR and lists one record per CDR3 protein. The repertoire consists of about 13,000 distinct CDR3 sequences, with 5.2% occurring once and the leading ten covering about two fifths. This CDR3 spans 16 amino acids. With V trimmed by 4 bases and J by 7 bases, 8 bases remained unmatched. CDR1 and CDR2 from the germline V gene are LGHDT and YNNKEL (reference sequence). About this clonotype itself: The library was designed around alpha chains, so this beta chain is a stray read whose abundance carries little weight.

Time point noted: sample taken at primary tumor resection. Sequencing covered unsorted whole RNA taken from tumor, nontumor lung or frozen PBMC. Sequenced here: lung tumor tissue, sampled at surgery. The chain links TRBV3-1 to TRBJ2-1; 12 bases match TRBD2. This TCR derives from a human donor with early-stage non-small cell lung cancer. This CDR3 is CASSPRLAGVGNEQFF. For the CDR3, the DNA is TGTGCCAGCAGCCCCAGACTAGCGGGAGTTGGGAATGAGCAGTTCTTC.